These 3 T cell receptor beta chains originate from one sample sequenced in a study of cytomegalovirus exposure and HLA in healthy donors. PCR employed 60 Vbeta and 13 Jbeta primers. Some clones are missing from TCRdb's copy, which holds only in-frame ones; the method was immunoSEQ multiplex PCR. The sample has fewer than 150,000 clones. The sequenced material came from PBMCs. These receptors were collected from an older woman in good health and CMV-seronegative.

V is TRBV5-5 and J is TRBJ1-2, with D tentatively TRBD1 (5 bases). Germline V lookup: CDR1 SGHKS, CDR2 YYEKEE (reference sequence). This CDR3 region has 15 residues. V dropped 1 base and J dropped 6 bases, with 16 bases sitting between them. The CDR3 region has the DNA TGTGCCAGCAGCTTGCTCCAGGGATCAGCGAATGGCTACACCTTC. It codes for CASSLLQGSANGYTF.

The gene calls are TRBV2 and TRBJ2-7; D call uncertain. The germline V gene encodes CDR1 SNHLY and CDR2 FYNNEI. The CDR3 is 11 amino acids. V lost 7 bases, J lost 5 bases, and 9 bases lay in between. In DNA form, the CDR3 reads TGTGCCAGCACTGAGTCCGACGAGCAGTACTTC. Translated: CASTESDEQYF. The variable domain in full, with the rest retrieved from reference TRBV2 and TRBJ2-7, is EPEVTQTPSHQVTQMGQEVILRCVPISNHLYFYWYRQILGQKVEFLVSFYNNEISEKSEIFDDQFSVERPDGSNFTLKIRSTKLEDSAMYFCASTESDEQYFGPGTRLTVT.

CDR3 nucleotides: TGTGCCAGCAGGAGAACAGGGTCCGCGAACACCGGGGAGCTGTTTTTT. Its protein product is CASRRTGSANTGELFF. The rearrangement uses TRBV6-6 and TRBJ2-2; D possibly corresponds to TRBD1 (6 bases). This CDR3 contains 16 residues. The germline gives CDR1 MNHNY, CDR2 SVGAGI (reference sequence). The V gene lost 6 bases and the J gene lost 0 bases, with 14 bases spanning the gap.